This T cell receptor (beta chain) emerged from a study of human T cells and chemical hapten exposure. Time point here: healthy volunteer bleed at 6 weeks. Unfractionated whole blood yielded total RNA. This clonotype occurred a few times. TCRdb re-called the RACE reads with MiXCR, one entry per CDR3 protein. Among tens of thousands of distinct CDR3 sequences listed, around 5.9% were seen once. This CDR3 has 14 amino acids. Per the germline V gene, CDR1 is MNHEY and CDR2 is SVGAGI. V shed 6 bases, J shed 4 bases, and the junction held 2 bases outside the gene matches. The receptor was isolated from a human donor in good health. Some clones in this sample may be carry-over from other donors' samples. The V call is TRBV6-5, the J call TRBJ2-1, with 11 bases that match TRBD2. The specimen sequenced was whole blood. The CDR3 DNA reads TGTGCCAGCAGCGGGACTAGCGGTTACAATGAGCAGTTCTTC. Protein sequence: CASSGTSGYNEQFF.